The 3 T cell receptor beta chains below were found in one sample sequenced in a study of shared clonotypes between healthy human individuals. The repertoire was sequenced with immunoSEQ multiplex PCR; TCRdb's copy has only in-frame clones and lacks some. Of 2 million to 3 million clones in the sample, 80% to 95% were seen once. The sample comprised naive CD4+ T cells from PBMCs. Subset described: CD45RA+ positively selected. These receptor sequences come from a man aged 18 to 30 in good health. Some clones in this sample may be carry-over from other donors' samples.

The chain is built from TRBV11-2 and TRBJ2-2; 10 bases align to TRBD2. The CDR3 consists of 18 residues. V shed 2 bases and J 6 bases; nucleotides not matched to a gene: 12. CDR1 and CDR2 (germline): SGHAT, FQNNGV. The CDR3 loop reads CASSLIRLAGASAGELFF. CDR3 nucleotides: TGTGCCAGCAGCTTAATCCGGCTAGCGGGAGCTTCGGCCGGGGAGCTGTTTTTT.

The chain uses TRBV19 and TRBJ2-7; D tentatively reads TRBD1 or TRBD2 (5 bases each). Trimming pared 6 bases from V and 4 bases from J, leaving 19 bases between. CDR1 is LNHDA and CDR2 is SQIVND in the germline V gene (reference sequence). The CDR3 runs to 15 residues. Here the CDR3 reads CASRPGRAKSYEQYF. The CDR3 nucleotides are TGTGCCAGTAGGCCGGGACGCGCAAAATCTTACGAGCAGTACTTC.

The CDR3 DNA follows: TGTGCCAGCAGCCTTGGGGACTGCAACTATTACGAGCAGTACTTC. Its protein product is CASSLGDCNYYEQYF. The chain employs TRBV21-1 and TRBJ2-7; the table's D gene call, TRBD2, was not cross checked with the DNA. TRBV21-1 is given as a pseudogene. The CDR3 has 15 residues.